These 29 T cell receptor beta chains were sequenced from one sample in a study of CD4+ T cells in melanoma. The table came from immunoSEQ multiplex PCR; TCRdb's copy has only in-frame clones and leaves some out. Among 20,000 to 25,000 clones listed, roughly 87% were seen once. Sequencing was performed on cells from a culture (not recorded whether cultured in vitro). The source is a human donor with melanoma.

The chain employs TRBV12-5 and TRBJ2-7, with D hard to call. This CDR3 is built from 16 residues. Trimming cost V 3 bases and J 1 base, with 16 bases left between them. Germline CDR1 and CDR2: LGHNT and FRNRAP. The CDR3 sequence: CASGFFSPQLSYEQYF. The CDR3 DNA reads as TGTGCTAGTGGTTTCTTTTCTCCACAGTTGTCCTACGAGCAGTACTTC.

V gene TRBV25-1 combines with J gene TRBJ1-5; D gene unclear. The CDR3 consists of 12 residues. CDR1 MGHDK and CDR2 SYGVNS come from the germline V gene. V was pared by 1 base and J by 9 bases, with 7 bases between. CDR3 sequence (DNA): TGTGCCAGCAGTGAATCGAAGGGGCCCCAGCATTTT. Its protein product is CASSESKGPQHF.

The V call is TRBV2, the J call TRBJ1-6; 8 bases map to TRBD1. CDR1 is SNHLY, CDR2 FYNNEI, per germline. The length of the CDR3 is 14 residues. V lost 3 bases, J lost 11 bases, and 6 bases stayed unmatched. The CDR3 nucleotides read TGTGCCAGCAGTGACTGGGACAGGTTAGCACCCCTCCACTTT. Amino acid sequence: CASSDWDRLAPLHF.

The chain uses TRBV6-5 and TRBJ1-2; D is unclear. CDR1 is MNHEY, CDR2 SVGAGI, per germline. With 0 bases removed from V and 4 bases from J, the gap between germline ends came to 12 bases. The CDR3 is 15 amino acids. The CDR3 loop is CASSYSMGSPYGYTF. CDR3 DNA: TGTGCCAGCAGTTACTCGATGGGCAGCCCCTATGGCTACACCTTC.

This chain connects TRBV29-1 to TRBJ1-2, with 12 bases fitting TRBD1. The germline V gene has CDR1 SQVTM and CDR2 ANQGSEA. This CDR3 has 15 residues. J gave up 4 bases and V 5 bases, and 8 bases lay outside the gene matches. The DNA of the CDR3 is TGCAGCGTTAGGGACAGGGGGCGGGTTGGCTATGGCTACACCTTC. It specifies CSVRDRGRVGYGYTF.

This clone has only one observation. The chain employs TRBV6-1 and TRBJ2-5; no firm D call. The germline V gene has CDR1 MNHNS and CDR2 SASEGT. V was pared by 6 bases and J by 1 base, with 12 bases between. The CDR3 sequence is 14 residues long. CDR3 region: CASRHAVGQETQYF. The CDR3 DNA reads TGTGCCAGCAGGCATGCGGTGGGCCAAGAGACCCAGTACTTC.

This chain connects TRBV19 to TRBJ1-1; a possible D gene is TRBD1 (6 bases). Trimming shortened V by 7 bases and J by 1 base, and 7 bases separated the two germline ends. The CDR3 is 12 residues long. Germline V CDR1 and CDR2: LNHDA, SQIVND (reference sequence). The chain's CDR3 is CASTRGNTEAFF. CDR3 bases: TGTGCCAGTACCAGGGGGAACACTGAAGCTTTCTTT.

The rearrangement uses TRBV5-1 and TRBJ2-5; 11 bases align to TRBD1. CDR3 length: 16 amino acids. Germline-derived CDR1 and CDR2 are SGHRS and YFSETQ. The trim removed 4 bases at V and 4 bases at J, leaving 9 bases unmatched. This CDR3 reads CASSAFGQGAGETQYF. The CDR3 region has the DNA TGCGCCAGCAGCGCCTTTGGACAGGGGGCAGGAGAGACCCAGTACTTC.

The chain carries TRBV4-1 and TRBJ2-1, with D possibly being TRBD1 or TRBD2 (5 bases each). Germline V lookup: CDR1 MGHRA, CDR2 YSYEKL. There are 14 residues in the CDR3. Trimming cost V 4 bases and J 2 bases, with 9 bases left between them. The CDR3 DNA follows: TGCGCCAGCAGCCGTCGGGACCCCTACAATGAGCAGTTCTTC. Protein sequence: CASSRRDPYNEQFF.

The CDR3 nucleotides read TGTGCCAGCTTTAGAGGGAGTGCAACTAATGAAAAACTGTTTTTT. Translating it yields CASFRGSATNEKLFF. The V gene is TRBV6-1, the J gene TRBJ1-4; no clear D gene. Germline V CDR1 and CDR2: MNHNS, SASEGT. The CDR3 consists of 15 residues. Trimming stripped 8 bases from V and 0 bases from J, with 13 bases between.

The chain joins TRBV10-2 to TRBJ1-5; D ambiguous. The CDR3 extends over 16 amino acids. The V end lost 1 base, the J end lost 1 base, and 11 bases lay between the germline ends. In germline, CDR1 is WSHSY, CDR2 SAAADI. In DNA, the CDR3 is TGCGCCAGCAGTGAGTACGGGGTGTGGAGCAATCAGCCCCAGCATTTT. This translates into CASSEYGVWSNQPQHF.

The chain is built from TRBV6-1 and TRBJ2-5; D unclear. There are 13 residues in the CDR3. Looked up from germline, CDR1 is MNHNS and CDR2 is SASEGT. The V end was cut by 1 base, the J end by 5 bases, with 8 bases between. CDR3 sequence: CASSEGYRETQYF. CDR3 nucleotides: TGTGCCAGCAGTGAAGGGTATAGGGAGACCCAGTACTTC.

The count of this clone is one. J is TRBJ1-3 and V is TRBV4-1; 8 nucleotides match TRBD1. This CDR3 has 13 amino acids. After removal of 10 bases from V and 6 bases from J, the junction contained 8 bases not matched to a gene. Per germline, CDR1 MGHRA and CDR2 YSYEKL. CDR3 sequence: CATASTGANTIYF. Here the CDR3 DNA reads TGCGCCACAGCTTCGACAGGGGCAAACACCATATATTTT.

This chain uses TRBV10-1 with TRBJ2-4; D gene ambiguous. The CDR3 runs 15 residues. Germline CDR1 and CDR2: WNHNN and SYGVQD (reference sequence). The V gene lost 0 bases and the J gene lost 2 bases, with 8 bases spanning the gap. The CDR3 DNA sequence: TGCGCCAGCAGTGAGTCCGGGTTCCCCAAAAACATTCAGTACTTC. It encodes CASSESGFPKNIQYF.

The chain couples TRBV6-4 to TRBJ1-6, with a possible D match to TRBD1 (5 bases). The V end was cut by 5 bases, the J end by 9 bases, with 11 bases between. The germline V gene has CDR1 MRHNA and CDR2 SNTAGT. The CDR3 covers 13 residues. CDR3 region: CASSRGRGSPLHF. DNA of the CDR3: TGTGCCAGCAGTCGGGGACGCGGTTCACCCCTCCACTTT.

The chain's CDR3 is CASSRDGQSSQPQHF. The CDR3 DNA reads as TGTGCCAGCAGCCGAGACGGGCAGTCGAGCCAGCCCCAGCATTTT. The chain recombines TRBV6-5 with TRBJ1-5; D remains unclear. CDR3 length: 15 amino acids. From germline, CDR1 is MNHEY and CDR2 SVGAGI. Trimming cost V 6 bases and J 7 bases, with 19 bases left between them.

V gene TRBV27 combines with J gene TRBJ1-4; D is possibly TRBD1 (5 bases). This CDR3 has 14 residues. V lost 10 bases and J lost 10, with 22 bases in between. The V gene's germline CDR1 is MNHEY and CDR2 SMNVEV (reference sequence). The CDR3 is CAIGDPGPRLKLFF. The CDR3 DNA follows: TGTGCCATCGGCGATCCGGGACCTAGGCTAAAACTGTTTTTT.

V is TRBV12-5 and J is TRBJ2-5; D is possibly TRBD2 (6 bases). V gave up 2 bases and J gave up 4 bases, with 8 bases separating them. The CDR3 runs to 13 residues. From germline, CDR1 is LGHNT and CDR2 FRNRAP. CDR3 DNA sequence: TGTGCTAGTGGTTTGAACGGGGGAGAGACCCAGTACTTC. Its protein is CASGLNGGETQYF.

The rearrangement uses TRBV6-5 and TRBJ1-2; D gene uncertain. The germline gives CDR1 MNHEY, CDR2 SVGAGI. The CDR3 is 13 amino acids. V was pared by 3 bases and J by 4 bases, with 9 bases between. The CDR3 protein is CASSYSGSYGYTF. CDR3 nucleotide sequence: TGTGCCAGCAGTTATTCTGGGAGCTATGGCTACACCTTC.

The J gene is TRBJ1-5, the V gene TRBV7-8; D unclear. The CDR3 length is 14 residues. V was pared by 5 bases and J by 3 bases, with 11 bases between. Germline CDR1 is SGHVS and CDR2 is FQNEAQ. CDR3 protein: CASSPDYPNQPQHF. The CDR3, as DNA: TGTGCCAGCAGCCCAGACTACCCCAATCAGCCCCAGCATTTT.

CDR3 bases: TGTGCCAGCTCACCGGGATTGGGCGCAACTAATGAAAAACTGTTTTTT. Its protein is CASSPGLGATNEKLFF. The gene calls are TRBV18 and TRBJ1-4; D not certain. V was trimmed by 3 bases and J by 0 bases, leaving 11 bases between them. Germline CDR1 is KGHSH and CDR2 is LQKENI. The CDR3 totals 16 residues.

The table lists this clone with a few counts. V and J are TRBV4-1 and TRBJ1-6, with a possible D match to TRBD1 (5 bases). Germline V CDR1 and CDR2: MGHRA, YSYEKL. The CDR3 contains 14 residues. V lost 1 base to trimming and J lost 11 bases, with 12 bases between them. The CDR3 reads CASSQGPGQTPLHF. In nucleotides, the CDR3 is TGCGCCAGCAGCCAAGGCCCGGGGCAGACACCCCTCCACTTT.

The genes are TRBV15 and TRBJ1-2, with a possible D match to TRBD1 (6 bases). Trimming removed 1 base from V and 4 bases from J, with 10 bases in between. Germline V gives CDR1 LNHNV, CDR2 YYDKDF (reference sequence). This CDR3 comprises 14 residues. The CDR3 coding sequence is TGTGCCACCAGCAGAGGGGGGCAGCTCTATGGCTACACCTTC. This sequence encodes CATSRGGQLYGYTF.

The CDR3 protein is CASSQGDSSFGYEQYF. In nucleotides, the CDR3 is TGTGCCAGCAGCCAAGGGGACTCCTCTTTTGGGTACGAGCAGTACTTC. V gene TRBV4-2 combines with J gene TRBJ2-7, with a possible D match to TRBD2 (6 bases). The CDR3 extends over 16 amino acids. V was pared by 1 base and J by 4 bases, with 17 bases between. Germline lookup yields CDR1 LGHNA and CDR2 YNFKEQ.

This chain uses TRBV11-2 with TRBJ2-3; no clear D. Per germline, CDR1 SGHAT and CDR2 FQNNGV. This CDR3 is 15 amino acids long. V was shortened by 0 bases and J by 6 bases, with 13 bases between the two germline ends. CDR3 sequence (DNA): TGTGCCAGCAGCTTAGATTCGAGAAACGGCGATACGCAGTATTTT. Residues: CASSLDSRNGDTQYF.

The gene calls are TRBV5-1 and TRBJ2-7; TRBD2 matches at 7 bases. The CDR3 loop spans 15 amino acids. Unmatched junction bases numbered 12, after V lost 4 bases and J lost 5 bases. CDR1 SGHRS and CDR2 YFSETQ come from the germline V gene. CDR3: CASSGGVGLSDEQYF. DNA for the CDR3: TGCGCCAGCAGCGGGGGGGTGGGACTATCCGACGAGCAGTACTTC.

This clone was counted a single time. The chain combines TRBV6-5 with TRBJ1-2; perhaps TRBD1 as D (6 bases). Germline CDR1 MNHEY, CDR2 SVGAGI. Trimming took 6 bases from V and 3 from J, leaving 11 bases between them. The CDR3 spans 13 residues. In nucleotides, the CDR3 is TGTGCCAGCAGCCGCGGACAGTACTATGGCTACACCTTC. Its protein product is CASSRGQYYGYTF.

The chain is built from TRBV5-5 and TRBJ2-7; no definite D call. There are 12 residues in the CDR3. The ends were cut back, 1 base at V and 7 bases at J, with 9 bases in the middle. Germline CDR1 reads SGHKS; CDR2 reads YYEKEE (reference sequence). CDR3 region: CASSLTLQEQYF. CDR3 bases: TGTGCCAGCAGCTTGACCCTCCAGGAGCAGTACTTC.

V gene TRBV5-6 combines with J gene TRBJ1-2; a weak D match, TRBD1 (5 bases). V was pared by 1 base and J by 5 bases, with 12 bases between. Germline V gives CDR1 SGHDT, CDR2 YYEEEE. CDR3 length equals 14 residues. The CDR3: CASSLIQGRYGYTF. The CDR3 DNA reads as TGTGCCAGCAGCTTGATCCAGGGTAGATATGGCTACACCTTC.